This T cell receptor beta chain is from a study of siplizumab effects on memory and regulatory T cells. Study outcomes and limitations: Treg-derived clones made up an average of roughly 66% of mappable alloreactive CD4+ clones with siplizumab and about 26% in controls. Suppression by proliferating Tregs derived from siplizumab cultures was not verified.

The V and J ends lost 4 bases and 7 bases respectively, with 14 bases between them. The CDR3 totals 13 residues. Germline CDR1 reads SGDLS; CDR2 reads YYNGEE. The assay was immunoSEQ multiplex PCR, and TCRdb's table has in-frame clones only and misses some. The sample shows more than 95,000 clones, nearly 95% of them seen only once. As for this clone: The antigen is undetermined.

J is TRBJ2-5 and V is TRBV9; the D gene is possibly TRBD2 (6 bases). This TCR was recovered from a human donor in good health. Sequenced sample: Tregs sorted from blood. Here the CDR3 DNA reads TGTGCCAGCAGCCCCGGGGAGGTGGTGACCCAGTACTTC. It specifies CASSPGEVVTQYF.